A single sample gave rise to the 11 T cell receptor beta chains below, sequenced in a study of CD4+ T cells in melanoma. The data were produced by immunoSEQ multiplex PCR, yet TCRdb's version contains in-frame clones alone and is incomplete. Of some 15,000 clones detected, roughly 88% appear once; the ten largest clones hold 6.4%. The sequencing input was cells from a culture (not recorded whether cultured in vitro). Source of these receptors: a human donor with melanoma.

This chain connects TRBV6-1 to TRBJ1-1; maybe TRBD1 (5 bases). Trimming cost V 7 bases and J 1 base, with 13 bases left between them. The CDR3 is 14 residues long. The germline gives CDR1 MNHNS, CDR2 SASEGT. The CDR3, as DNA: TGTGCCAGCAAATGGGACCGAGAGAACACTGAAGCTTTCTTT. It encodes CASKWDRENTEAFF.

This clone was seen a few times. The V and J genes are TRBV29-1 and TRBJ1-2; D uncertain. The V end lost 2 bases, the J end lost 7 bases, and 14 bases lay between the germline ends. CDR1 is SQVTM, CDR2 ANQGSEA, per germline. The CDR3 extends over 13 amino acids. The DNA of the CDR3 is TGCAGCGTTGAAAAAACGGGAGAGGTTGGCTACACCTTC. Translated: CSVEKTGEVGYTF.

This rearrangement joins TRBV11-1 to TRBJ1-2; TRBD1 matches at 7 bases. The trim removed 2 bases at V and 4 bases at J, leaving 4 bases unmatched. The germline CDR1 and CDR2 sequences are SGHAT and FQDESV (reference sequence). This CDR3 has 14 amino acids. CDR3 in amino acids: CASSLSRGLYGYTF. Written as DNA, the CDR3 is TGTGCCAGCAGCTTATCAAGGGGGCTCTATGGCTACACCTTC.

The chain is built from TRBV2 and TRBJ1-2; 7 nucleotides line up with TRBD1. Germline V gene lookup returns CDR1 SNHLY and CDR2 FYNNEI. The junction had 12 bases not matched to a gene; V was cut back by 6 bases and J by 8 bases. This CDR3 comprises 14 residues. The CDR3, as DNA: TGTGCCAGCAGGAGTGAGGTACAGGGGAAAGGCTACACCTTC. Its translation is CASRSEVQGKGYTF.

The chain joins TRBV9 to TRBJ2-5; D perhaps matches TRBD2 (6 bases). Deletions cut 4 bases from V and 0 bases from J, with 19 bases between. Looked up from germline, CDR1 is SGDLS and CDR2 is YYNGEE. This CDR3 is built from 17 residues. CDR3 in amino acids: CASSPTRDWGYQETQYF. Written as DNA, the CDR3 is TGTGCCAGCAGCCCGACCCGGGACTGGGGGTACCAAGAGACCCAGTACTTC.

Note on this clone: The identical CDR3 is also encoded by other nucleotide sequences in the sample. The chain's CDR3 is CASSATGLGYEQYF. The CDR3 coding sequence is TGTGCCAGCAGTGCGACAGGGCTTGGCTACGAGCAGTACTTC. This chain connects TRBV2 to TRBJ2-7; TRBD1 agrees at 7 bases. Per the germline V gene, CDR1 is SNHLY and CDR2 is FYNNEI. The CDR3 loop spans 14 amino acids. Trimming cost V 4 bases and J 3 bases; bases outside gene matches: 6. The full variable domain, in which reference TRBV2 and TRBJ2-7 provide the parts outside the CDR3, is EPEVTQTPSHQVTQMGQEVILRCVPISNHLYFYWYRQILGQKVEFLVSFYNNEISEKSEIFDDQFSVERPDGSNFTLKIRSTKLEDSAMYFCASSATGLGYEQYFGPGTRLTVT.

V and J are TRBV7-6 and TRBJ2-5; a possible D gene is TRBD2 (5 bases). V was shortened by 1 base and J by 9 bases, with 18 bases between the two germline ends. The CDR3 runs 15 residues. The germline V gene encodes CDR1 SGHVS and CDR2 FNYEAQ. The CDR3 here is CASSLGIGRLASQYF. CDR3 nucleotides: TGTGCCAGCAGCTTAGGTATTGGGAGATTGGCCTCCCAGTACTTC.

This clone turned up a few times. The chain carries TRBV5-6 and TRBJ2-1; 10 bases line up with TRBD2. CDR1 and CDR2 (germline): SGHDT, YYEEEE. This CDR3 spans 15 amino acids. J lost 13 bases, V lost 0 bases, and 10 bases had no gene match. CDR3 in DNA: TGTGCCAGCAGCTTGGTTAGCGGGGGGTTCGGGATCCAGTTCTTC. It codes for CASSLVSGGFGIQFF.

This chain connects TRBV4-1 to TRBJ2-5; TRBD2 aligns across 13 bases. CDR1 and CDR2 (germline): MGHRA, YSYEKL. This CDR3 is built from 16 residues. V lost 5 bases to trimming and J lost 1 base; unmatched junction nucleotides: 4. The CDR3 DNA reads TGCGCCAGCAGCTCCAGGACTAGCGGGGGCCAAGAGACCCAGTACTTC. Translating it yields CASSSRTSGGQETQYF.

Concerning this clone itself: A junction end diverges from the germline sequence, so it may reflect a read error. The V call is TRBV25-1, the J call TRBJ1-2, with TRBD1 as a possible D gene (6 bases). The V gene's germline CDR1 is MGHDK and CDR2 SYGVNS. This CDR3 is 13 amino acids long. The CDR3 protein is CASSESVRGRVSF. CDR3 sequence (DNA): TGTGCCAGCAGTGAATCGGTCAGGGGTCGTGTCTCCTTC.

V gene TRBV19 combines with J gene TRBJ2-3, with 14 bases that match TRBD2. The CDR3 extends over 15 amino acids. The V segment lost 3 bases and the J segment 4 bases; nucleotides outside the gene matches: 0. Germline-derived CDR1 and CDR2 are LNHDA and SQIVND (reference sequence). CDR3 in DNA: TGTGCCAGTAGTATGGGACTAGCGGGGGCAGATACGCAGTATTTT. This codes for CASSMGLAGADTQYF.